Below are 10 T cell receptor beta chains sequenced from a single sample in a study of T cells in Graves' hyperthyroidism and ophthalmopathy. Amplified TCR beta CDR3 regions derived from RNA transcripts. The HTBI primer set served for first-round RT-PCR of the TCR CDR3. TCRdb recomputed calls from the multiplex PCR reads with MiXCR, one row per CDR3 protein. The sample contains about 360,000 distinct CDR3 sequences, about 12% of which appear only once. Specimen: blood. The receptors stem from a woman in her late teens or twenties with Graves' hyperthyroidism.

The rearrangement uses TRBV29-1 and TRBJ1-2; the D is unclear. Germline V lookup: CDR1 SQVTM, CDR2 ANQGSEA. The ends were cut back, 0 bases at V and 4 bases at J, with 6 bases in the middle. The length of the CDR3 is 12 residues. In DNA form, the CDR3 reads TGCAGCGTTGAAGATGCCTCCTATGGCTACACCTTC. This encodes CSVEDASYGYTF.

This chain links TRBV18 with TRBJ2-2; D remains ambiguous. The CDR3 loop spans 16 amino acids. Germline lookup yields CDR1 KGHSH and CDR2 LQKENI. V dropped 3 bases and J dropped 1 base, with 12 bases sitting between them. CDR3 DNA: TGTGCCAGCTCACCGGAAACTCCGGGGAACACCGGGGAGCTGTTTTTT. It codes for CASSPETPGNTGELFF.

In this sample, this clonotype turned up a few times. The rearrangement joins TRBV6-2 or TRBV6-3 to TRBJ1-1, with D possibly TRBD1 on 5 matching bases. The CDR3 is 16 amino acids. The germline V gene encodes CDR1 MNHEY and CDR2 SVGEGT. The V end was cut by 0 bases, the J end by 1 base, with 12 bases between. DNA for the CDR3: TGTGCCAGCAGTTACTCGACGGGACGGCAGAACACTGAAGCTTTCTTT. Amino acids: CASSYSTGRQNTEAFF.

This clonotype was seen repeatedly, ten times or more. Here the CDR3 DNA reads TGCAGTGCTAGAGAGGGCGGACGGGGACTCTACAATGAGCAGTTCTTC. As protein: CSAREGGRGLYNEQFF. The J gene is TRBJ2-1, the V gene TRBV20-1; a weak D match, TRBD2 (6 bases). The V gene's germline CDR1 is DFQATT and CDR2 SNEGSKA (reference sequence). V lost 0 bases and J 3 bases, leaving 15 bases between the germline ends. This CDR3 contains 16 residues.

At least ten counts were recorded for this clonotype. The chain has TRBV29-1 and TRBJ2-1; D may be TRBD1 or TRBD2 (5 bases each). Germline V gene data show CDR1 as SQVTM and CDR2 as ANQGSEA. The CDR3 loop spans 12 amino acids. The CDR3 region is CRAVGPGNEQFF. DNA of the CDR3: TGCAGGGCGGTGGGACCGGGCAATGAGCAGTTCTTC.

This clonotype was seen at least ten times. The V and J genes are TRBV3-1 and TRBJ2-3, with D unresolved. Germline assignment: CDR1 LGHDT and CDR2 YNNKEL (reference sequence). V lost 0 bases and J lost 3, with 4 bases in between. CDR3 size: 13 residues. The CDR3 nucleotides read TGTGCCAGCAGCCAAGATCGTACAGATACGCAGTATTTT. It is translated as CASSQDRTDTQYF.

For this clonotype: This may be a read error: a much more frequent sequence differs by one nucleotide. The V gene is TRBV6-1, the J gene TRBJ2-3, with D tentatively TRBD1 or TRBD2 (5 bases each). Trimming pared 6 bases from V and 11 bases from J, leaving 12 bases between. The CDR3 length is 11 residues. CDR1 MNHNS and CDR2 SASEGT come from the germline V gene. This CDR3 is CASRTVGGQYF. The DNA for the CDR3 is TGTGCCAGCAGAACGGTTGGGGGGCAGTATTTT.

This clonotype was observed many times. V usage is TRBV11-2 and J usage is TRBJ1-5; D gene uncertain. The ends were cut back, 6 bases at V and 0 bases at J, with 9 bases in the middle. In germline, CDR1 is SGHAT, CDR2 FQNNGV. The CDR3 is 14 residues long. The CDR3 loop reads CASSLDGSNQPQHF. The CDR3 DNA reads TGTGCCAGCAGTCTCGACGGTAGCAATCAGCCCCAGCATTTT.

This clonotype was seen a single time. The CDR3 DNA is TGTGCCAGCAGTTTGTTAAGCGGGGGGCGCTCCTACAATGAGCAGTTCTTC. Translating it yields CASSLLSGGRSYNEQFF. The rearrangement links TRBV27 to TRBJ2-1, with 9 bases that match TRBD2. Losses at the gene ends were 3 bases for V and 0 bases for J; bases not matched to a gene: 6. The CDR3 extends over 17 amino acids. CDR1 MNHEY and CDR2 SMNVEV come from the germline V gene (reference sequence).

Written as DNA, the CDR3 is TGTGCCAGCAGTGAACGCAGCCACAATCAGCCCCAGCATTTT. It yields the protein CASSERSHNQPQHF. The V call is TRBV6-1, the J call TRBJ1-5; D not resolved. Germline V gene lookup returns CDR1 MNHNS and CDR2 SASEGT. V lost 2 bases and J lost 3, with 8 bases in between. The CDR3 consists of 14 residues.